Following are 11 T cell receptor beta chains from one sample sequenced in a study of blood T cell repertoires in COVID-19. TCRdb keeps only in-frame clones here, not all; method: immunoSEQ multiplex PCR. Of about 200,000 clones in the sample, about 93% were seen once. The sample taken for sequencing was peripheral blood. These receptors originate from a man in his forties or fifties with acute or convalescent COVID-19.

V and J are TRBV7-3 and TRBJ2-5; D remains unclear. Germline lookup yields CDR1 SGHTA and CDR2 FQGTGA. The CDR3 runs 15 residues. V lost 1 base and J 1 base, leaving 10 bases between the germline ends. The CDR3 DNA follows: TGTGCCAGCAGCTTAATGGCAGGCCTCCAAGAGACCCAGTACTTC. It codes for CASSLMAGLQETQYF.

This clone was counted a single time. Here the CDR3 reads CASSLYRGSGNTIYF. DNA of the CDR3: TGTGCCAGCAGTTTATACCGAGGATCTGGAAACACCATATATTTT. The V call is TRBV28, the J call TRBJ1-3; D call uncertain. The V and J ends lost 1 base and 1 base respectively, with 8 bases between them. This CDR3 spans 15 amino acids. CDR1 is MDHEN and CDR2 is SYDVKM in the germline V gene.

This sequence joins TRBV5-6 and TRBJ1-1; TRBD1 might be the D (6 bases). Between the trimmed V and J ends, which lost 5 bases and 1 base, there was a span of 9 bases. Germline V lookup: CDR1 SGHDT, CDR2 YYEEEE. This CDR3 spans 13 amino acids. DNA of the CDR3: TGTGCCAGCAGGAAGACAGGGAACACTGAAGCTTTCTTT. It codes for CASRKTGNTEAFF.

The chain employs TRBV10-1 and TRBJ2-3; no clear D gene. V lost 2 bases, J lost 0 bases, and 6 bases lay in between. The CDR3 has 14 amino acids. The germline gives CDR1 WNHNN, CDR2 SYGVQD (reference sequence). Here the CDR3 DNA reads TGCGCCAGCAGTGAGGGAGTAAGCACAGATACGCAGTATTTT. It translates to CASSEGVSTDTQYF.

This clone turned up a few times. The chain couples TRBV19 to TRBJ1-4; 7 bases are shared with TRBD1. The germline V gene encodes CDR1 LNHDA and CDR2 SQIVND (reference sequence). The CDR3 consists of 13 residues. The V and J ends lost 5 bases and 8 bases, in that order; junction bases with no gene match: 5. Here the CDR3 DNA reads TGTGCCAGTAGTCTCAACAGGGGCGAAAAACTGTTTTTT. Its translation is CASSLNRGEKLFF.

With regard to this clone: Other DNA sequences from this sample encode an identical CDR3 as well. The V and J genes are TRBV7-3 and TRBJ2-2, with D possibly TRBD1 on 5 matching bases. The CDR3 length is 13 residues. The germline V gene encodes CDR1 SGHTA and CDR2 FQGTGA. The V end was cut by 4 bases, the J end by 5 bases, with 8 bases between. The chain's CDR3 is CASSSQGTGELFF. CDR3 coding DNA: TGTGCCAGCAGCTCTCAGGGTACCGGGGAGCTGTTTTTT.

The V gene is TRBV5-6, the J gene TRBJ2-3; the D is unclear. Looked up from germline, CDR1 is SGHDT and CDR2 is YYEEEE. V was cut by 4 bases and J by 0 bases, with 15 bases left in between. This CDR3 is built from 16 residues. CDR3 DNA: TGTGCCAGCAGCCCAACGAGGTCCCCTAGCACAGATACGCAGTATTTT. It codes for CASSPTRSPSTDTQYF.

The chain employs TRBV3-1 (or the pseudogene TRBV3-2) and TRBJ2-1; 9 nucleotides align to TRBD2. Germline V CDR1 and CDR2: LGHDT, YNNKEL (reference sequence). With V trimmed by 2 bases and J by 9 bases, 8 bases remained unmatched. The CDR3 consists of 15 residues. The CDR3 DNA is TGTGCCAGCAGCCAACTTTCTAGCGGGACCAGTGAGCAGTTCTTC. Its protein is CASSQLSSGTSEQFF.

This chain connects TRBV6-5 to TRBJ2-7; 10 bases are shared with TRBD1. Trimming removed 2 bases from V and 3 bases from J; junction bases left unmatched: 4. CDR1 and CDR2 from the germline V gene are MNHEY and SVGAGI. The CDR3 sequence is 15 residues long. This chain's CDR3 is CASSYGGTGVYEQYF. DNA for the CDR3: TGTGCCAGCAGTTACGGGGGGACAGGGGTCTACGAGCAGTACTTC.

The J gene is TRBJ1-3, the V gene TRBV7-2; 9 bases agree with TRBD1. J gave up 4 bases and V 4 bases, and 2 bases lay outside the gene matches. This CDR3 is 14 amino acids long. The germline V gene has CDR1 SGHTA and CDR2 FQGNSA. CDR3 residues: CASSSTGGGNTIYF. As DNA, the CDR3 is TGTGCCAGCAGCTCCACAGGGGGCGGAAACACCATATATTTT.

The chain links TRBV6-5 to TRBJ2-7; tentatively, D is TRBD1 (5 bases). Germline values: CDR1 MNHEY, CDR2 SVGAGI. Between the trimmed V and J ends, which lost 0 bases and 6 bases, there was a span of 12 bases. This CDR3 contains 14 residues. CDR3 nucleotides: TGTGCCAGCAGTTACTCGGGGCAGGGTCCCGAGCAGTACTTC. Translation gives CASSYSGQGPEQYF.